The rows below give T cell receptor beta chains drawn from one sample of a study of tissue T cells after allogeneic stem cell transplantation. Sequencing was performed with immunoSEQ multiplex PCR; in TCRdb, only in-frame clones are kept and a portion is missing. The table lists thousands of clones, less than 75% of them singletons. The sample was tissue from the esophagus, taken at autopsy. The receptors were sampled from a female donor of 60 years or more with lung cancer. Each CDR3 is given with its conserved first and last residue. The D gene is left open where the match is weak. Clone size is not always given. Where it is, it says once, few, many or a class for expanded clones.

cdr3_nt cdr3_aa d_call v_call clone_size cdr3_length j_call
TGTGCCAGCAGCCAATTCGGGCGGGGGGATACGCAGTATTTT CASSQFGRGDTQYF TRBD2 TRBV14 . 14 TRBJ2-3
TGTGCCAGCAGCTCGGGACTAGCAGTCCACGAGCAGTACTTC CASSSGLAVHEQYF TRBD2 TRBV11-2 . 14 TRBJ2-7
TGTGCCAGCAGCTCCCGGACAGGCCGCTATACAACTAATGAAAAACTGTTTTTT CASSSRTGRYTTNEKLFF TRBD1 TRBV11-2 . 18 TRBJ1-4
TGTGCCAGCAGTACAGGGACCCGAGAGACCCAGTACTTC CASSTGTRETQYF . TRBV12-3/TRBV12-4 few 13 TRBJ2-5
TGTGCCAGCAGCTTAGGCCCACAGGGGCGCAATCAGCCCCAGCATTTT CASSLGPQGRNQPQHF TRBD1 TRBV7-8 . 16 TRBJ1-5
TGTGCCAGCAGTGCCCGGCTCACAGATACGCAGTATTTT CASSARLTDTQYF . TRBV2 . 13 TRBJ2-3
TGTGCTAGCAGCTTAGGCCAAGGACTAGCGGGAGGGACCCAGTACTTC CASSLGQGLAGGTQYF TRBD2 TRBV7-7 large 16 TRBJ2-5
TGTGCCAGCAGCCTGACTAGCGGGGGGACTACCTTCTACGAGCAGTACTTC CASSLTSGGTTFYEQYF TRBD2 TRBV27 . 17 TRBJ2-7
TGTGCCTGGAGTGTGGGGGGCACTGAGCAGTTCTTC CAWSVGGTEQFF . TRBV30 . 12 TRBJ2-1
TGTGCCAGCAGCTTAGCGGGGACATATGGCTACACCTTC CASSLAGTYGYTF . TRBV7-2 . 13 TRBJ1-2
TGTGCCAGCAGTCTGAGGTTACTCACTGAAGCTTTCTTT CASSLRLLTEAFF . TRBV3-1/TRBV3-2 large 13 TRBJ1-1
TGCGCCAGCAGCCAAAGGACTCCTCCGGCCCAAAACATTCAGTACTTC CASSQRTPPAQNIQYF . TRBV4-1 . 16 TRBJ2-4
TGTGCCAGCAGCGTTACCAGGGCAGGAAACACCATATATTTT CASSVTRAGNTIYF . TRBV9 few 14 TRBJ1-3
TGTGCCAGCAGGGTGGGGGGCGGCACAGATACGCAGTATTTT CASRVGGGTDTQYF . TRBV6-6 . 14 TRBJ2-3
TGTGCCAGCAGCTTTCTGTTTACTTCCTCTGGGGCCAACGTCCTGACTTTC CASSFLFTSSGANVLTF . TRBV5-4 . 17 TRBJ2-6
TGTGCCAGCAGCTTATACAGCAGTGAGCAGTTCTTC CASSLYSSEQFF . TRBV11-2 few 12 TRBJ2-1
TGTGCCAGCAGCCCACTTGCGTTTCAGTACTTC CASSPLAFQYF . TRBV7-9 . 11 TRBJ2-7
TGTGCCAGCAGAGGTACCGACGAAAGGGGATACGAGCAGTACTTC CASRGTDERGYEQYF . TRBV7-6 . 15 TRBJ2-7
TGTGCCATCAAGGGCGACTCCTACAATGAGCAGTTCTTC CAIKGDSYNEQFF . TRBV10-3 . 13 TRBJ2-1
TGCAGCGTTGAGGCTAGCGGCAGCTACGAGCAGTACTTC CSVEASGSYEQYF TRBD2 TRBV29-1 . 13 TRBJ2-7
TGCGCCAGCCGAGCCGGGACAGGGGGTTTTGGTACGCAGTATTTT CASRAGTGGFGTQYF TRBD1 TRBV4-1 . 15 TRBJ2-3
TGCGCCAGCAGCTTGGTTGTTAGCCCCTACGAGCAGTACTTC CASSLVVSPYEQYF . TRBV5-1 few 14 TRBJ2-7
TGTGCCAGCAGCTTGTGGTGGAACGGCAATGAGCAGTTCTTC CASSLWWNGNEQFF . TRBV5-5 . 14 TRBJ2-1
TGTGCCGCGGGACAGGGGTCCTACGAGCAGTACTTC CAAGQGSYEQYF TRBD1 TRBV24-1 . 12 TRBJ2-7
TGTGCCAGCTCACCACGAAGCACAGCGTCTGGAAACACCATATATTTT CASSPRSTASGNTIYF . TRBV18 few 16 TRBJ1-3
TGTGCCAGCAGCGCCTACCGGGAGTCTAATGAAAAACTGTTTTTT CASSAYRESNEKLFF . TRBV7-2 . 15 TRBJ1-4